The present TCR beta chain was sequenced within a study of brain T cells in children with intractable seizures. The germline V gene has CDR1 GTSNPN and CDR2 SVGIG (reference sequence). This CDR3 comprises 12 residues. The V end lost 4 bases, the J end lost 5 bases, and 10 bases lay between the germline ends. Surgery cases with the highest brain T cell transcript signatures were chosen for sequencing. Here immunoSEQ multiplex PCR was the method, and the copy in TCRdb shows in-frame clones only, minus some. Of 110,000 or so clones listed, 85% to 95% were seen once; the top ten hold 3.5% to 4%. The source is a boy under two years old with hemimegalencephaly and intractable seizures. V is TRBV30 and J is TRBJ2-3; D is ambiguous. Sample: peripheral blood, taken at surgery. The CDR3 DNA sequence: TGTGCCTGGACCTGGCCGGGAGATACGCAGTATTTT. Protein: CAWTWPGDTQYF. Variable domain in full (rest from reference TRBV30 and TRBJ2-3): SQTIHQWPATLVQPVGSPLSLECTVEGTSNPNLYWYRQAAGRGLQLLFYSVGIGQISSEVPQNLSASRPQDRQFILSSKKLLLSDSGFYLCAWTWPGDTQYFGPGTRLTVL.